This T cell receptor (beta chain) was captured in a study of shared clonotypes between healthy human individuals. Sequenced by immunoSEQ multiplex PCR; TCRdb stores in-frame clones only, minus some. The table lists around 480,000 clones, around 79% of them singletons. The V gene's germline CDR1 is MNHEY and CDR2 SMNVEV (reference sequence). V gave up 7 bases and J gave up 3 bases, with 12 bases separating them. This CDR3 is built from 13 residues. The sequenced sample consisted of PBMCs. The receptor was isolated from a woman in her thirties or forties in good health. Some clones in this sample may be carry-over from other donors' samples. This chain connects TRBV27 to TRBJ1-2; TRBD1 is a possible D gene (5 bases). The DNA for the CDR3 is TGTGCCAGCACCTCAGGGACGGACTATGGCTACACCTTC. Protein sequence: CASTSGTDYGYTF.